One and the same sample provided the 21 T cell receptor beta chains below, sequenced in a study of Tregs in tolerant kidney transplant recipients. Their target antigens are unknown. Sequenced by immunoSEQ multiplex PCR; TCRdb stores in-frame clones only, minus some. The sample contains 15,000 to 20,000 clones, about three fifths of which appear only once. What was sequenced was Tregs from blood cultured with allogeneic cells. Source of these receptors: a human donor in good health.

The chain carries TRBV27 and TRBJ2-1, with D uncertain. The CDR3 sequence is 14 residues long. Trimming stripped 1 base from V and 2 bases from J, with 6 bases between. Germline CDR1 MNHEY, CDR2 SMNVEV (reference sequence). CDR3 protein: CASSLWATYNEQFF. The CDR3 DNA is TGTGCCAGCAGTTTATGGGCTACCTACAATGAGCAGTTCTTC.

The chain is built from TRBV11-2 and TRBJ2-7; 8 bases agree with TRBD1. In germline, CDR1 is SGHAT, CDR2 FQNNGV. This CDR3 spans 15 amino acids. V lost 3 bases, J lost 3 bases, and 7 bases stayed unmatched. CDR3: CASSFSDRGVYEQYF. CDR3 coding DNA: TGTGCCAGCAGCTTCAGTGACAGGGGAGTCTACGAGCAGTACTTC. Filled out from reference TRBV11-2 and TRBJ2-7, the complete variable domain reads EAGVAQSPRYKIIEKRQSVAFWCNPISGHATLYWYQQILGQGPKLLIQFQNNGVVDDSQLPKDRFSAERLKGVDSTLKIQPAKLEDSAVYLCASSFSDRGVYEQYFGPGTRLTVT.

This clone showed up just a few times. The chain employs TRBV29-1 and TRBJ1-1; 7 nucleotides match TRBD1. The CDR3 runs 13 residues. Looked up from germline, CDR1 is SQVTM and CDR2 is ANQGSEA. V gave up 5 bases and J gave up 2 bases; unmatched junction bases: 5. In DNA, the CDR3 is TGCAGCGTTACTCGGACAGGTAACACTGAAGCTTTCTTT. Its translation: CSVTRTGNTEAFF.

The rearrangement uses TRBV9 and TRBJ2-7; no reliable D call. This CDR3 region has 13 residues. Per germline, CDR1 SGDLS and CDR2 YYNGEE. Between the trimmed V and J ends, which lost 4 bases and 4 bases, there was a span of 12 bases. CDR3 sequence: CASSPGDTYEQYF. The CDR3, as DNA: TGTGCCAGCAGCCCCGGAGACACATACGAGCAGTACTTC. Full variable domain (outside the CDR3, taken from reference TRBV9 and TRBJ2-7): DSGVTQTPKHLITATGQRVTLRCSPRSGDLSVYWYQQSLDQGLQFLIQYYNGEERAKGNILERFSAQQFPDLHSELNLSSLELGDSALYFCASSPGDTYEQYFGPGTRLTVT.

The J gene is TRBJ1-1, the V gene TRBV29-1; TRBD1 matches 7 bases. Germline CDR1 SQVTM, CDR2 ANQGSEA. Trimming cost V 6 bases and J 4 bases; bases outside gene matches: 8. The CDR3 covers 13 residues. The CDR3, as DNA: TGCAGCGTGGACAACAGGGGAGGCACTGAAGCTTTCTTT. Protein sequence: CSVDNRGGTEAFF.

V usage is TRBV21-1 and J usage is TRBJ2-3. TRBV21-1 is classified as a pseudogene. This CDR3 has 16 residues. CDR3 coding DNA: TGTGCCAGCAGCAAAGGTAGGTTACTCCCCGTAGATACGCAGTATTTT. Its translation is CASSKGRLLPVDTQYF.

The V and J genes are TRBV9 and TRBJ1-2; perhaps TRBD1 as D (6 bases). Trimming stripped 0 bases from V and 4 bases from J, with 10 bases between. This CDR3 is 14 amino acids long. CDR1 is SGDLS, CDR2 YYNGEE, per germline. This CDR3 reads CASSVGGQIYGYTF. The CDR3 DNA reads TGTGCCAGCAGCGTAGGGGGGCAAATCTATGGCTACACCTTC.

The gene calls are TRBV27 and TRBJ2-3; TRBD2 matches 15 bases. CDR3 length: 18 amino acids. V gave up 7 bases and J gave up 3 bases; unmatched junction bases: 11. The germline V gene has CDR1 MNHEY and CDR2 SMNVEV (reference sequence). CDR3 sequence: CASTTSGTSGGRTDTQYF. In DNA, the CDR3 is TGTGCCAGCACCACCTCCGGGACTAGCGGGGGGAGGACAGATACGCAGTATTTT.

The chain employs TRBV27 and TRBJ1-1, with D possibly being TRBD1 (5 bases). V lost 7 bases and J lost 0, with 12 bases in between. CDR1 MNHEY and CDR2 SMNVEV come from the germline V gene (reference sequence). There are 14 residues in the CDR3. The CDR3 spells CASTRPGMNTEAFF. Written as DNA, the CDR3 is TGTGCCAGCACCCGGCCAGGGATGAACACTGAAGCTTTCTTT.

The chain joins TRBV6-5 to TRBJ1-5; 8 bases fit TRBD1. The trim removed 4 bases at V and 2 bases at J, leaving 4 bases unmatched. Germline V gene data show CDR1 as MNHEY and CDR2 as SVGAGI. This CDR3 has 15 residues. CDR3 coding DNA: TGTGCCAGCAGTTCGGACAGGGCCGGCAATCAGCCCCAGCATTTT. Its translation: CASSSDRAGNQPQHF.

The chain employs TRBV7-2 and TRBJ2-7, with a possible D match to TRBD2 (6 bases). The V end was cut by 0 bases, the J end by 2 bases, with 11 bases between. The CDR3 covers 15 residues. Germline V gene data show CDR1 as SGHTA and CDR2 as FQGNSA. CDR3 sequence (DNA): TGTGCCAGCAGCTTAGCGCCGCGGGACCCCTACGAGCAGTACTTC. It translates to CASSLAPRDPYEQYF. The complete variable domain, with remaining parts taken from reference TRBV7-2 and TRBJ2-7, reads GAGVSQSPSNKVTEKGKDVELRCDPISGHTALYWYRQSLGQGLEFLIYFQGNSAPDKSGLPSDRFSAERTGGSVSTLTIQRTQQEDSAVYLCASSLAPRDPYEQYFGPGTRLTVT.

This clone was seen more than once but under ten times. This chain uses TRBV6-5 with TRBJ2-7, with 7 bases fitting TRBD1. Looked up from germline, CDR1 is MNHEY and CDR2 is SVGAGI. The CDR3 loop spans 14 amino acids. V lost 7 bases, J lost 0 bases, and 6 bases stayed unmatched. The CDR3 DNA follows: TGTGCCAGCAACCGACAGGGCGGCTCCTACGAGCAGTACTTC. Its translation is CASNRQGGSYEQYF.

This clone occurred once. The chain uses TRBV5-1 and TRBJ1-6; D call uncertain. Germline CDR1 SGHRS, CDR2 YFSETQ. V lost 0 bases to trimming and J lost 8 bases, with 6 bases between them. This CDR3 contains 13 residues. DNA of the CDR3: TGCGCCAGCAGCTTGGTGGTCGATTCACCCCTCCACTTT. Amino acids: CASSLVVDSPLHF.

The J gene is TRBJ2-1, the V gene TRBV27; 8 bases align to TRBD1. In germline, CDR1 is MNHEY, CDR2 SMNVEV (reference sequence). V lost 7 bases and J lost 6; bases outside the gene matches: 8. The CDR3 consists of 14 residues. The CDR3 DNA follows: TGTGCCAGCAACTTACTGGGGACAGGCAATGAGCAGTTCTTC. Amino acids: CASNLLGTGNEQFF.

V is TRBV5-1 and J is TRBJ1-1; unclear D gene. With 0 bases removed from V and 4 bases from J, the gap between germline ends came to 7 bases. This CDR3 comprises 13 residues. Germline-derived CDR1 and CDR2 are SGHRS and YFSETQ. In nucleotides, the CDR3 is TGCGCCAGCAGCTTGGCCAGGACCACTGAAGCTTTCTTT. It specifies CASSLARTTEAFF.

V usage is TRBV9 and J usage is TRBJ2-7, with 12 bases identical to TRBD2. The germline V gene has CDR1 SGDLS and CDR2 YYNGEE. There are 17 residues in the CDR3. V dropped 4 bases and J dropped 3; count of bases not matched to a gene: 11. This chain's CDR3 is CASSPRSSGRASYEQYF. In DNA, the CDR3 is TGTGCCAGCAGCCCCCGATCTAGCGGGAGGGCCAGCTACGAGCAGTACTTC.

The chain has TRBV5-4 and TRBJ2-1, with 16 bases fitting TRBD2. Germline CDR1 and CDR2: SGHNT and YYREEE (reference sequence). V shed 7 bases, J shed 7 bases, and the junction held 2 bases outside the gene matches. The CDR3 has 14 residues. The CDR3 DNA is TGTGCCAGCCCGGGACTAGCGGGAGGGAATGAGCAGTTCTTC. This codes for CASPGLAGGNEQFF.

The chain is built from TRBV5-6 and TRBJ1-2, with D possibly TRBD1 on 6 matching bases. Germline CDR1 is SGHDT and CDR2 is YYEEEE. CDR3 length equals 14 residues. Trimming pared 4 bases from V and 8 bases from J, leaving 18 bases between. CDR3 coding DNA: TGTGCCAGCAGCCCCGTGTGGGGGGCCGGGGGCTACACCTTC. This codes for CASSPVWGAGGYTF. The full variable domain, its missing parts supplied by reference TRBV5-6 and TRBJ1-2, is DAGVTQSPTHLIKTRGQQVTLRCSPKSGHDTVSWYQQALGQGPQFIFQYYEEEERQRGNFPDRFSGHQFPNYSSELNVNALLLGDSALYLCASSPVWGAGGYTFGSGTRLTVV.

There are a few counts of this clone. The chain recombines TRBV5-1 with TRBJ2-5; 10 nucleotides align to TRBD2. The CDR3 covers 16 residues. Germline lookup yields CDR1 SGHRS and CDR2 YFSETQ. Trimming cost V 1 base and J 5 bases; bases outside gene matches: 8. DNA of the CDR3: TGCGCCAGCAGCTTGCAGGTAGCGGGGGGTGGCGAGACCCAGTACTTC. Its protein is CASSLQVAGGGETQYF.

This rearrangement joins TRBV5-1 to TRBJ1-1; 8 positions match TRBD1. The germline CDR1 and CDR2 sequences are SGHRS and YFSETQ. The length of the CDR3 is 12 residues. With V trimmed by 7 bases and J by 7 bases, 6 bases remained unmatched. CDR3: CASSRGQGEAFF. DNA of the CDR3: TGCGCCAGCTCCAGGGGGCAGGGTGAAGCTTTCTTT.

The rearrangement links TRBV18 to TRBJ2-7, with D perhaps matching TRBD1 or TRBD2 (6 bases each). The length of the CDR3 is 14 residues. Trimming left V 3 bases short and J 6 bases short, with 15 bases between. Germline lookup yields CDR1 KGHSH and CDR2 LQKENI. CDR3 loop: CASSPQQGLLEQYF. The CDR3 DNA sequence: TGTGCCAGCTCACCGCAACAGGGACTCCTCGAGCAGTACTTC.